This TCR beta chain was identified in a study of shared clonotypes between healthy human individuals. CD8 cells regarded as naive lacked CD45RO, were positively chosen for CCR7, and omitted terminally differentiated effector memory CD45RA+ cells. The protocol was immunoSEQ multiplex PCR, while the TCRdb copy is restricted to in-frame clones and leaves out a portion. The sample has about 2,200,000 clones; roughly 91% are singletons. Looked up from germline, CDR1 is MNHNY and CDR2 is SVGAGI (reference sequence). The CDR3 spans 15 residues. Germline trimming cut 0 bases from V and 8 bases from J; bases unmatched to any gene: 4.

This clonotype was obtained from a man younger than 35 in good health. Some clones in this sample may be carry-over from other donors' samples. Specimen: naive CD8+ T cells from PBMCs. The genes are TRBV6-6 and TRBJ1-4; 9 bases line up with TRBD1. CDR3 amino acids: CASSYSKDRGEKLFF. The CDR3 DNA reads TGTGCCAGCAGTTACTCGAAGGACAGGGGCGAAAAACTGTTTTTT.